The entry that follows covers one TCR beta chain sequence. CDR1 and CDR2 from the germline V gene are LNHNV and YYDKDF (reference sequence). The CDR3 is 16 amino acids. Trimming pared 3 bases from V and 0 bases from J, leaving 12 bases between. The authors' processing: Amplification of reference gene primers provided the estimated nucleated cell counts. TCRdb's table, derived via immunoSEQ multiplex PCR, lists solely in-frame clones and lacks some. V and J calls and clone size are copied from that table; D and trimming were computed from the DNA. The table records approximately 500,000 clones, roughly 87% of them present only once. This specimen comes from a study of blood T cell repertoires in COVID-19.

V and J are TRBV15 and TRBJ2-1; D is perhaps TRBD1 (6 bases). The sequence derives from a man aged 18-30 years with COVID-19, enrolled during active disease. Input material: peripheral blood. The CDR3 loop reads CATSRDSLSSYNEQFF. The CDR3 DNA reads TGTGCCACCAGCAGGGACAGTTTAAGCTCCTACAATGAGCAGTTCTTC.